What follows are 29 T cell receptor beta chains derived from one specimen sequenced in a study of T-cell memory formation after mild COVID-19. MiXCR, run by TCRdb on the 5' RACE reads, gives a single entry per CDR3 protein. Of about 340,000 distinct CDR3 sequences listed, 10% to 15% are singletons. The sequenced sample consisted of PBMCs or a T cell subset sorted from them (not recorded which). Receptors were obtained from a man younger than 35 who had mild COVID-19 (a few samples of this study predate the infection). Cell type and time point are not known.

The chain joins TRBV4-1 to TRBJ1-2; possibly TRBD1 for D (5 bases). CDR1 MGHRA and CDR2 YSYEKL come from the germline V gene. This CDR3 has 13 amino acids. V lost 4 bases and J lost 2, with 8 bases in between. CDR3 DNA sequence: TGCGCCAGCAGCCGCTGGGACAACTATGGCTACACCTTC. Protein product: CASSRWDNYGYTF.

The CDR3 reads CASSVRVGGETQYF. In DNA, the CDR3 is TGTGCCAGCAGCGTCCGGGTAGGGGGAGAGACCCAGTACTTC. The genes are TRBV9 and TRBJ2-5; TRBD1 might be the D (6 bases). Germline V CDR1 and CDR2: SGDLS, YYNGEE. The V and J ends lost 2 bases and 4 bases respectively, with 12 bases between them. The length of the CDR3 is 14 residues.

With respect to this clonotype: At one boundary the junction diverges from the germline segment, which might be a read error. DNA for the CDR3: TGTGCCAGCACCTTAGGTTCAGGGGAATATGGCTACACCTTC. This sequence encodes CASTLGSGEYGYTF. The chain is built from TRBV7-2 and TRBJ1-2; TRBD1 is a possible D gene (6 bases). Germline V gene data show CDR1 as SGHTA and CDR2 as FQGNSA. This CDR3 comprises 14 residues.

The J gene is TRBJ1-6, the V gene TRBV7-9; the D is unclear. Trimming took 5 bases from V and 7 from J, leaving 12 bases between them. This CDR3 contains 14 residues. The germline V gene encodes CDR1 SEHNR and CDR2 FQNEAQ (reference sequence). This CDR3 is CASSQSGLNSPLHF. The CDR3 nucleotides are TGTGCCAGCAGCCAGAGTGGGTTAAATTCACCCCTCCACTTT.

The J gene is TRBJ2-3, the V gene TRBV3-1, with 12 bases that match TRBD2. The V segment lost 4 bases and the J segment 2 bases; nucleotides outside the gene matches: 4. The CDR3 runs 16 residues. Germline values: CDR1 LGHDT, CDR2 YNNKEL (reference sequence). The CDR3 nucleotides read TGTGCCAGCAGCCCTAGCGGGGGGGTCCCCACAGATACGCAGTATTTT. It yields the protein CASSPSGGVPTDTQYF.

This clonotype was detected a few times. This sequence joins TRBV4-1 and TRBJ2-5; no reliable D call. Per the germline V gene, CDR1 is MGHRA and CDR2 is YSYEKL. The CDR3 extends over 13 amino acids. Trimming took off 3 bases at V and 7 bases at J, with 12 bases between the two ends. Written as DNA, the CDR3 is TGCGCCAGCAGCCAGGTTGACGGCGTGACCCAGTACTTC. It encodes CASSQVDGVTQYF.

The chain recombines TRBV29-1 with TRBJ2-3, with a possible D match to TRBD1 (7 bases). Between the trimmed V and J ends, which lost 7 bases and 4 bases, there was a span of 15 bases. From germline, CDR1 is SQVTM and CDR2 ANQGSEA. The CDR3 spans 13 residues. In DNA, the CDR3 is TGCAGCGGAGAGACAGGGAGGTCAGATACGCAGTATTTT. This gives the protein CSGETGRSDTQYF.

The chain is built from TRBV20-1 and TRBJ2-3; 16 positions match TRBD2. V dropped 1 base and J dropped 1; count of bases not matched to a gene: 5. This CDR3 is built from 18 residues. The germline CDR1 and CDR2 sequences are DFQATT and SNEGSKA (reference sequence). In nucleotides, the CDR3 is TGCAGTGCTAGAGGGTCCGGGACTAGCGGGGGGGGCACAGATACGCAGTATTTT. Its translation is CSARGSGTSGGGTDTQYF.

In this sample, this clonotype turned up a few times. The junction shows a germline mismatch at one end, possibly a read error. The chain joins TRBV7-2 to TRBJ2-2; TRBD2 agrees at 9 bases. The germline V gene encodes CDR1 SGHTA and CDR2 FQGNSA. CDR3 length: 16 amino acids. CDR3 residues: CASSSAGGLNTGELVF. CDR3 coding DNA: TGTGCCAGCAGCTCAGCGGGGGGCCTAAACACCGGGGAGCTGGTTTTT. Using reference TRBV7-2 and TRBJ2-2 for the parts outside the CDR3, the full variable domain is GAGVSQSPSNKVTEKGKDVELRCDPISGHTALYWYRQSLGQGLEFLIYFQGNSAPDKSGLPSDRFSAERTGGSVSTLTIQRTQQEDSAVYLCASSSAGGLNTGELVFGEGSRLTVL.

This clonotype was observed at least ten times. This chain joins TRBV6-1 and TRBJ2-1, with 13 bases lining up with TRBD2. V was pared by 4 bases and J by 3 bases, with 0 bases of the junction left unmatched. Germline V gene lookup returns CDR1 MNHNS and CDR2 SASEGT. The CDR3 has 15 amino acids. The CDR3 protein is CASSGLAGGYNEQFF. The CDR3 coding sequence is TGTGCCAGCAGTGGACTAGCGGGGGGCTACAATGAGCAGTTCTTC.

The chain uses TRBV10-3 and TRBJ1-5; 7 nucleotides line up with TRBD1. The CDR3 is 14 residues long. The germline CDR1 and CDR2 sequences are ENHRY and SYGVKD. V gave up 10 bases and J gave up 4 bases; unmatched junction bases: 10. The CDR3 spells CANTAQTGNQPQHF. The CDR3 DNA is TGTGCCAACACCGCACAGACAGGGAATCAGCCCCAGCATTTT.

The chain carries TRBV5-1 and TRBJ1-5; D gene ambiguous. Germline-derived CDR1 and CDR2 are SGHRS and YFSETQ. Trimming shortened V by 0 bases and J by 6 bases, and 13 bases separated the two germline ends. CDR3 length: 15 residues. CDR3 amino acids: CASSLDGSDGQPQHF. CDR3 DNA: TGCGCCAGCAGCTTGGACGGATCGGATGGTCAGCCCCAGCATTTT.

There are many counts of this clonotype. The chain uses TRBV4-3 and TRBJ1-3; D perhaps matches TRBD1 (5 bases). CDR1 is LGHNA and CDR2 is YSLEER in the germline V gene. The CDR3 contains 14 residues. V was cut by 5 bases and J by 4 bases, with 12 bases left in between. The CDR3 spells CASSVGRVGNTIYF. CDR3 DNA sequence: TGCGCCAGCAGCGTGGGCAGGGTCGGAAACACCATATATTTT.

The sample holds many counts of this clonotype. The chain combines TRBV6-2 or TRBV6-3 with TRBJ2-5, with 8 bases matching TRBD2. Germline values: CDR1 MNHEY, CDR2 SVGEGT. This CDR3 contains 15 residues. J lost 0 bases, V lost 0 bases, and 0 bases had no gene match. The CDR3 region is CASSYSLADQETQYF. Here the CDR3 DNA reads TGTGCCAGCAGTTACTCACTAGCGGACCAAGAGACCCAGTACTTC.

This clonotype was seen more than once but under ten times. The chain uses TRBV10-3 and TRBJ2-5; 9 bases fit TRBD1. V gave up 9 bases and J gave up 5 bases; unmatched junction bases: 10. The CDR3 length is 14 residues. CDR1 is ENHRY and CDR2 is SYGVKD in the germline V gene. The CDR3 DNA is TGTGCCATTCCCGACAGGGGGTGGTGGGAGACCCAGTACTTC. Its translation: CAIPDRGWWETQYF.

The V and J genes are TRBV7-2 and TRBJ2-3; unclear D gene. The CDR3 totals 16 residues. The ends were cut back, 4 bases at V and 2 bases at J, with 16 bases in the middle. Germline V gene sequence: CDR1 SGHTA, CDR2 FQGNSA. CDR3: CASSSARAQLTDTQYF. The CDR3 DNA sequence: TGTGCCAGCAGCTCAGCCCGGGCCCAACTCACAGATACGCAGTATTTT.

The table lists this clonotype with a few counts. The chain links TRBV27 to TRBJ2-3; possibly TRBD1 or TRBD2 for D (5 bases each). V dropped 2 bases and J dropped 2 bases, with 11 bases sitting between them. Germline V gene data show CDR1 as MNHEY and CDR2 as SMNVEV (reference sequence). The CDR3 covers 15 residues. CDR3 region: CASSLRGTYTDTQYF. Written as DNA, the CDR3 is TGTGCCAGCAGTTTACGAGGGACCTACACAGATACGCAGTATTTT.

This clonotype occurred a few times. CDR3 region: CASSLGLLSETQYF. CDR3 in DNA: TGCGCCAGCAGCTTGGGGTTGCTCAGCGAGACCCAGTACTTC. V is TRBV5-1 and J is TRBJ2-5; D remains ambiguous. CDR1 is SGHRS, CDR2 YFSETQ, per germline. V lost 0 bases and J lost 5, with 11 bases in between. This CDR3 is 14 amino acids long.

In this sample, this clonotype turned up a few times. The J gene is TRBJ2-7, the V gene TRBV7-8; TRBD1 aligns across 7 bases. CDR1 and CDR2 from the germline V gene are SGHVS and FQNEAQ. Trimming took 4 bases from V and 4 from J; bases not matched to a gene: 10. The CDR3 runs to 15 residues. The CDR3 region is CASSYRPGQMYEQYV. As DNA, the CDR3 is TGTGCCAGCAGCTACCGACCGGGACAGATGTACGAGCAGTACGTC.

This clonotype was recorded at least ten times. In nucleotides, the CDR3 is TGCGCCAGCTCGACAGGTCGGGATCAGCCCCAGCATTTT. This encodes CASSTGRDQPQHF. The chain recombines TRBV5-1 with TRBJ1-5, with TRBD1 as a possible D gene (6 bases). Trimming removed 7 bases at V and 5 bases at J, with 13 bases between. Germline-derived CDR1 and CDR2 are SGHRS and YFSETQ. This CDR3 has 13 amino acids.

This clonotype showed up many times. The chain links TRBV7-9 to TRBJ2-3; 8 nucleotides agree with TRBD1. The J segment lost 1 base and the V segment lost 6 bases, leaving 6 bases of the junction unmatched. The CDR3 totals 15 residues. Germline values: CDR1 SEHNR, CDR2 FQNEAQ (reference sequence). CDR3 nucleotides: TGTGCCAGCAGTTACCGGGACAGGCGCACAGATACGCAGTATTTT. It is translated as CASSYRDRRTDTQYF.

The genes are TRBV29-1 and TRBJ1-1; D unclear. The V end was cut by 6 bases, the J end by 9 bases, with 11 bases between. Germline values: CDR1 SQVTM, CDR2 ANQGSEA. CDR3 length: 10 residues. CDR3 in DNA: TGCAGCGTCCTCCTGTTGCAAGCTTTCTTT. It encodes CSVLLLQAFF.

The rearrangement uses TRBV29-1 and TRBJ1-1, with TRBD1 matching over 7 bases. Germline V gene sequence: CDR1 SQVTM, CDR2 ANQGSEA. V shed 4 bases, J shed 4 bases, and the junction held 6 bases outside the gene matches. This CDR3 contains 13 residues. CDR3: CSVVRGAGTEAFF. CDR3 DNA: TGCAGCGTTGTCAGGGGGGCGGGCACTGAAGCTTTCTTT.

The rearrangement joins TRBV30 to TRBJ1-5; D ambiguous. The CDR3 spans 13 residues. V lost 6 bases and J 4 bases, leaving 13 bases between the germline ends. Germline V gene lookup returns CDR1 GTSNPN and CDR2 SVGIG (reference sequence). The CDR3 sequence: CACSRQENQPQHF. The CDR3 bases are TGTGCCTGTTCCCGGCAGGAGAATCAGCCCCAGCATTTT. Filled out from reference TRBV30 and TRBJ1-5, the complete variable domain reads SQTIHQWPATLVQPVGSPLSLECTVEGTSNPNLYWYRQAAGRGLQLLFYSVGIGQISSEVPQNLSASRPQDRQFILSSKKLLLSDSGFYLCACSRQENQPQHFGDGTRLSIL.

The chain combines TRBV10-3 with TRBJ2-5, with 8 bases lining up with TRBD2. Per germline, CDR1 ENHRY and CDR2 SYGVKD. The V segment lost 6 bases and the J segment 5 bases; nucleotides outside the gene matches: 14. The CDR3 totals 16 residues. This CDR3 reads CAISDPGTSIVETQYF. CDR3 DNA: TGTGCCATCAGCGACCCCGGGACTAGTATCGTGGAGACCCAGTACTTC.

The genes are TRBV3-1 and TRBJ1-2; 8 positions match TRBD1. The CDR3 has 14 residues. V gave up 3 bases and J gave up 3 bases; unmatched junction bases: 3. Germline V gene data show CDR1 as LGHDT and CDR2 as YNNKEL (reference sequence). The CDR3 reads CASSHGDRYYGYTF. The CDR3 bases are TGTGCCAGCAGCCACGGGGACAGGTACTATGGCTACACCTTC. Full variable domain (outside the CDR3, taken from reference TRBV3-1 and TRBJ1-2): DTAVSQTPKYLVTQMGNDKSIKCEQNLGHDTMYWYKQDSKKFLKIMFSYNNKELIINETVPNRFSPKSPDKAHLNLHINSLELGDSAVYFCASSHGDRYYGYTFGSGTRLTVV.

Only a few counts were recorded for this clonotype. The V gene is TRBV29-1, the J gene TRBJ1-1; D is unresolved. Germline assignment: CDR1 SQVTM and CDR2 ANQGSEA. The CDR3 consists of 13 residues. Trimming removed 4 bases at V and 6 bases at J, with 15 bases between. The CDR3 bases are TGCAGCGTTGGCGGGCGGTTGGTGGCTGAAGCTTTCTTT. It yields the protein CSVGGRLVAEAFF.

This chain joins TRBV11-2 and TRBJ2-3; tentatively, D is TRBD2 (6 bases). The CDR3 loop spans 18 amino acids. Germline-derived CDR1 and CDR2 are SGHAT and FQNNGV. V shed 5 bases and J shed 0 bases, with 21 bases lying between them. CDR3 residues: CASSHSGGATSSTDTQYF. CDR3 nucleotides: TGTGCCAGCAGCCATTCGGGCGGGGCGACTTCTAGCACAGATACGCAGTATTTT.

A few counts support this clonotype. The rearrangement uses TRBV7-9 and TRBJ1-5, with D possibly TRBD1 on 5 matching bases. CDR1 and CDR2 (germline): SEHNR, FQNEAQ (reference sequence). The CDR3 runs 16 residues. The V end lost 7 bases, the J end lost 4 bases, and 20 bases lay between the germline ends. Here the CDR3 reads CASTASRDGSNQPQHF. CDR3 sequence (DNA): TGTGCCAGCACCGCTAGTAGGGACGGTTCGAATCAGCCCCAGCATTTT.